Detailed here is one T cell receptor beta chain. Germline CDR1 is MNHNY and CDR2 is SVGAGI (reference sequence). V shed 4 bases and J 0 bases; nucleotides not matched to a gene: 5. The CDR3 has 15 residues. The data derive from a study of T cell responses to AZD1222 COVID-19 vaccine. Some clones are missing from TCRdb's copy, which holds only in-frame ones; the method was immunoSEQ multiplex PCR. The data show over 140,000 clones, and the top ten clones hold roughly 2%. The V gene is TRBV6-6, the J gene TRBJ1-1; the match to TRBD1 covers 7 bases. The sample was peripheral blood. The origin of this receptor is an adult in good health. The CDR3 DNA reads TGTGCCAGCAGTTCGCCCGGACAGGTGAACACTGAAGCTTTCTTT. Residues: CASSSPGQVNTEAFF.